This T cell receptor beta chain was recovered during a study of blood T cell repertoires in COVID-19 (dated by TCRdb to the early 2020s). Turning to the overall study: Samples from collaborators originated in the United States, Italy and Spain and spanned both the acute and convalescent phases of COVID-19. The material from the prospective study consisted of cDNA or gDNA derived from T cells, B-cell-depleted T cells, or PBMCs. The dataset comprised deeply sampled blood TCRbeta repertoires from subjects exposed to, actively infected with, or recovered from COVID-19. The repertoires were released in a freely available public database meant as a resource for research on the immune response to SARS-CoV-2. Samples were obtained from the ongoing ImmuneRACE study (first 160 participants) and from 950 to 1,500 subjects provided by 6 global collaborators. Nearly every sample came with metadata listing a de-identified subject ID, COVID-19 status, age in years and sex. HLA class I and class II types, where available, came from metadata supplied by the sample provider rather than from assay-based typing. What the study reported, not specific to this receptor: How much clinical and demographic metadata was included differed by source and by participant, and the metadata was provided uncurated.

Each collaborating institution followed its own protocols to collect whole blood in K2EDTA tubes. Collaborator samples were shipped for TCRbeta analysis as frozen whole blood, isolated PBMCs, or DNA extracted from either sample type. A note on this clone: Its binding antigen is unknown. It has no much larger one-base neighbor in the sample; base qualities were not kept.

TCRbeta CDR3 regions were amplified from genomic DNA by means of the immunoSEQ Assay, a bias-controlled multiplex PCR. Per the original workflow: Within the assay, amplification of reference gene primers was used to estimate how many nucleated cells each sample contained. To quantify the absolute abundance of each unique TCRbeta CDR3 rearrangement, sequence reads were collapsed and filtered. For each sample, productive Simpson clonality was calculated as the square root of Simpson's diversity index over productive rearrangements. TCRdb holds this immuneACCESS table with in-frame rearrangements only. Some clones are missing; in checked studies, unresolved V genes explain under half, and the rest has no known cause. Clonal size and the V and J genes are those of that table, whereas D and trimming came from the DNA. The sample contains 250,000 or so clones, 70% to 90% of them found a single time. 6.2% of the sample is held by the ten biggest clonotypes.

V is cut by 0 bases and J by 1 base, and the space between the germline ends is 10 bases. The germline V gene (reference sequence) specifies SEHNR as CDR1 and FQNEAQ as CDR2. Taken from cysteine to phenylalanine, the CDR3 has 15 residues. Only CDR3 DNA remains: 45 bases, in frame from the first base. This sequence originates from a man in his sixties with acute or convalescent COVID-19. Sequencing was performed on peripheral blood. The chain uses TRBV7-9 and TRBJ2-7, with the D gene uncertain. This receptor has the CDR3 CASSLASDGSYEQYF. The DNA is as follows: TGTGCCAGCAGCTTAGCCTCTGACGGGTCCTACGAGCAGTACTTC.